The 24 T cell receptor beta chains given below trace back to one sample, sequenced in a study of a mutant IDH1 vaccine in newly diagnosed glioma (dated by TCRdb to about 2021). For these TCRs, the target antigens are not known. To prepare the library, the immunoSEQ multiplex PCR assay was applied. This is the immuneACCESS table as TCRdb keeps it, with only in-frame sequences that have V and J called. A part of the clones is gone; compared with another copy, unresolved V genes explain less than half, and the rest is unexplained. The table for this sample lists fewer than 70,000 clones; less than 90% of them were counted only once. The ten top clones hold 3.8% of the sample. The sample's time point label, in plain terms: week 47, end of study. Each vaccine dose was 300 ug of a 20-mer mutant IDH1 peptide in Montanide, given subcutaneously with topical imiquimod. Sample: PBMCs, taken from a glioma patient whose treatment included an IDH1 peptide vaccine. All receptors derive from a man aged 25 to 40 with glioma.

The chain has TRBV19 and TRBJ1-1, with 7 nucleotides matching TRBD1. This CDR3 has 14 residues. Germline lookup yields CDR1 LNHDA and CDR2 SQIVND (reference sequence). V gave up 1 base and J gave up 4 bases; unmatched junction bases: 3. CDR3: CASSIVTGATEAFF. The CDR3 region has the DNA TGTGCCAGTAGTATAGTCACAGGGGCCACTGAAGCTTTCTTT.

The rearrangement uses TRBV7-9 and TRBJ2-1, with D hard to call. Trimming cost V 5 bases and J 8 bases, with 19 bases left between them. CDR1 SEHNR and CDR2 FQNEAQ come from the germline V gene (reference sequence). The length of the CDR3 is 15 residues. CDR3 sequence reads: CASSTPMSSVDEQFF. The DNA for the CDR3 is TGTGCCAGCAGCACGCCAATGTCATCGGTGGATGAGCAGTTCTTC.

The CDR3 bases are TGTGCCAGCAGTTACTCTTCCTCCATACAGGGCTACGAGCAGTTCTTC. Its protein is CASSYSSSIQGYEQFF. The chain combines TRBV6-5 with TRBJ2-7, with TRBD1 as a possible D gene (6 bases). The J call is doubtful: the DNA matches TRBJ2-1 better. Germline V CDR1 and CDR2: MNHEY, SVGAGI. The CDR3 spans 16 residues.

This chain joins TRBV5-8 and TRBJ2-3, with 9 bases identical to TRBD1. The V and J ends lost 0 bases and 4 bases, in that order; junction bases with no gene match: 0. This CDR3 is 14 amino acids long. Germline V gene data show CDR1 as SGHTS and CDR2 as YDEGEE. CDR3 nucleotides: TGTGCCAGCAGCTTGGGACAGGGGGCAGATACGCAGTATTTT. Protein product: CASSLGQGADTQYF. Full variable domain (remainder filled in from reference TRBV5-8 and TRBJ2-3): EAGVTQSPTHLIKTRGQQATLRCSPISGHTSVYWYQQALGLGLQFLLWYDEGEERNRGNFPPRFSGRQFPNYSSELNVNALELEDSALYLCASSLGQGADTQYFGPGTRLTVL.

This clone was recorded a few times. The rearrangement links TRBV5-1 to TRBJ2-7; a weak D match, TRBD1 (6 bases). Trimming left V 4 bases short and J 3 bases short, with 14 bases between. This CDR3 spans 14 amino acids. Per the germline V gene, CDR1 is SGHRS and CDR2 is YFSETQ. The CDR3, as DNA: TGCGCCAGCAGCACTCAGGGGCCCGACTACGAGCAGTACTTC. This encodes CASSTQGPDYEQYF.

This clone came up a few times. The chain has TRBV12-1 and TRBJ1-6; TRBD1 is the table's D call, not checked against the DNA. TRBV12-1 is a pseudogene. There are 17 residues in the CDR3. The CDR3 DNA is TGTGCCAGCAGCTGTCTTAGGCGACAGGGGGCGAATTCACCCCTCCACTTT. Amino acids: CASSCLRRQGANSPLHF.

This chain uses TRBV5-1 with TRBJ2-2, with 8 bases aligning to TRBD1. The germline gives CDR1 SGHRS, CDR2 YFSETQ. The CDR3 consists of 18 residues. V lost 3 bases to trimming and J lost 4 bases; unmatched junction nucleotides: 14. The CDR3 loop is CASSYYPGNRGSTGELFF. The CDR3 DNA reads TGCGCCAGCAGCTATTATCCGGGAAACAGGGGGAGCACCGGGGAGCTGTTTTTT.

This chain joins TRBV6-1 and TRBJ1-2; D perhaps matches TRBD1 (6 bases). Trimming shortened V by 3 bases and J by 0 bases, and 14 bases separated the two germline ends. Germline CDR1 MNHNS, CDR2 SASEGT. CDR3 size: 16 residues. The CDR3 DNA follows: TGTGCCAGCAGTGACCAGCCATGGGGGCCTAACTATGGCTACACCTTC. Amino acid sequence: CASSDQPWGPNYGYTF.

This clone was found a few times. The chain has TRBV2 and TRBJ2-3; D uncertain. The CDR3 is made up of 13 amino acids. With 4 bases removed from V and 2 bases from J, the gap between germline ends came to 7 bases. The germline CDR1 and CDR2 sequences are SNHLY and FYNNEI. In nucleotides, the CDR3 is TGTGCCAGCAGTGGGTACTTCACAGATACGCAGTATTTT. Its protein is CASSGYFTDTQYF.

The rearrangement links TRBV5-4 to TRBJ2-2; 7 nucleotides align to TRBD1. With 4 bases clipped from V and 8 bases from J, the junction kept 14 bases outside the gene matches. The CDR3 has 16 residues. CDR1 is SGHNT and CDR2 is YYREEE in the germline V gene (reference sequence). The CDR3 here is CASSPQGVGDLGELFF. CDR3 DNA: TGTGCCAGCAGCCCCCAGGGGGTCGGGGATTTAGGGGAGCTGTTTTTT.

The CDR3 nucleotides are TGTGCCAGCAGTTTACAACAGGGGCCGGCGCAGCCCCAGCATTTT. Its translation: CASSLQQGPAQPQHF. This chain connects TRBV28 to TRBJ1-5; 7 bases fit TRBD1. Germline trimming cut 2 bases from V and 7 bases from J; bases unmatched to any gene: 8. CDR1 is MDHEN and CDR2 is SYDVKM in the germline V gene. This CDR3 comprises 15 residues.

The gene calls are TRBV7-8 and TRBJ1-4, with 7 bases identical to TRBD1. Unmatched junction bases numbered 5, after V lost 4 bases and J lost 3 bases. The length of the CDR3 is 15 residues. Looked up from germline, CDR1 is SGHVS and CDR2 is FQNEAQ. For the CDR3, the DNA is TGTGCCAGCAGCTCCCGGGACAGCTCTAATGAAAAACTGTTTTTT. It translates to CASSSRDSSNEKLFF. The variable domain in full, with the rest retrieved from reference TRBV7-8 and TRBJ1-4, is GAGVSQSPRYKVAKRGQDVALRCDPISGHVSLFWYQQALGQGPEFLTYFQNEAQLDKSGLPSDRFFAERPEGSVSTLKIQRTQQEDSAVYLCASSSRDSSNEKLFFGSGTQLSVL.

This clone appeared a single time. This sequence joins TRBV6-1 and TRBJ1-2; 9 positions match TRBD1. V gave up 4 bases and J gave up 4 bases; unmatched junction bases: 4. Germline V lookup: CDR1 MNHNS, CDR2 SASEGT. CDR3 length: 14 residues. The CDR3 nucleotides are TGTGCCAGCAGTGCAACAGGGGGCTTCTATGGCTACACCTTC. It codes for CASSATGGFYGYTF.

V gene TRBV6-4 combines with J gene TRBJ2-3; D uncertain. The CDR3 totals 14 residues. V was clipped by 4 bases and J by 5 bases, with 13 bases between them. CDR1 and CDR2 (germline): MRHNA, SNTAGT. In DNA, the CDR3 is TGTGCCAGCAGTGTGCAAGGATTCAAAGATACGCAGTATTTT. Translated: CASSVQGFKDTQYF.

V and J are TRBV4-1 and TRBJ2-3; 8 bases map to TRBD1. The CDR3 sequence is 16 residues long. Trimming took 1 base from V and 0 from J; bases not matched to a gene: 3. CDR1 is MGHRA, CDR2 YSYEKL, per germline. In DNA form, the CDR3 reads TGCGCCAGCAGCCAAGCAGGGGGCCGTAGCACAGATACGCAGTATTTT. It yields the protein CASSQAGGRSTDTQYF.

The gene calls are TRBV5-6 and TRBJ2-1; D gene uncertain. This CDR3 is built from 13 residues. The germline V gene has CDR1 SGHDT and CDR2 YYEEEE. The V end lost 6 bases, the J end lost 4 bases, and 11 bases lay between the germline ends. Here the CDR3 reads CASTNTAYNEQFF. CDR3 nucleotide sequence: TGTGCCAGCACCAACACAGCATACAATGAGCAGTTCTTC.

This chain joins TRBV5-1 and TRBJ2-1; TRBD1 matches at 12 bases. Germline V gene sequence: CDR1 SGHRS, CDR2 YFSETQ. The CDR3 consists of 16 residues. J lost 6 bases, V lost 3 bases, and 7 bases had no gene match. The DNA for the CDR3 is TGCGCCAGCAGCTCGGGGACAGGGGGCGCGGGCAATGAGCAGTTCTTC. Encoded protein: CASSSGTGGAGNEQFF.

The chain carries TRBV28 and TRBJ1-1; possibly TRBD1 for D (5 bases). Germline loops: CDR1 MDHEN, CDR2 SYDVKM. Trimming removed 0 bases from V and 4 bases from J, with 9 bases in between. CDR3 length equals 14 residues. CDR3 loop: CASSLWRGGTEAFF. CDR3 in DNA: TGTGCCAGCAGTTTATGGCGGGGGGGCACTGAAGCTTTCTTT.

The chain links TRBV11-3 to TRBJ1-1; D is ambiguous. Germline CDR1 SGHNT, CDR2 YENEEA. The CDR3 loop spans 13 amino acids. The V and J ends lost 0 bases and 6 bases respectively, with 8 bases between them. The CDR3 region has the DNA TGTGCCAGCAGCTTAGAGCTCGGAGCTGAAGCTTTCTTT. Residues: CASSLELGAEAFF.

The CDR3 region is CASSLAPGTPETQYF. CDR3 coding DNA: TGCGCCAGCAGCTTGGCCCCTGGGACCCCAGAGACCCAGTACTTC. The chain links TRBV5-1 to TRBJ2-5; D tentatively reads TRBD1 or TRBD2 (5 bases each). The CDR3 runs 15 residues. Germline assignment: CDR1 SGHRS and CDR2 YFSETQ. Deletions cut 0 bases from V and 4 bases from J, with 13 bases between.

The CDR3 spells CASLPRWAELGGGGAKNIQYF. Here the CDR3 DNA reads TGTGCCAGCCTACCTAGGTGGGCAGAATTAGGCGGTGGTGGGGCCAAAAACATTCAGTACTTC. The rearrangement uses TRBV27 and TRBJ2-4; no firm D call. V lost 8 bases and J 1 base, leaving 33 bases between the germline ends. Germline loops: CDR1 MNHEY, CDR2 SMNVEV (reference sequence). The CDR3 is 21 amino acids.

The chain links TRBV9 to TRBJ2-7; D gene uncertain. This CDR3 is built from 15 residues. Germline CDR1 and CDR2: SGDLS and YYNGEE. The V and J ends lost 2 bases and 0 bases respectively, with 12 bases between them. The CDR3: CASSVGGLSSYEQYF. The CDR3 bases are TGTGCCAGCAGCGTGGGCGGATTGAGCTCCTACGAGCAGTACTTC.

This chain uses TRBV14 with TRBJ2-5; D gene unclear. V lost 0 bases and J lost 1, with 15 bases in between. The CDR3 loop spans 17 amino acids. The germline V gene has CDR1 SGHDN and CDR2 FVKESK. In DNA, the CDR3 is TGTGCCAGCAGCCAAGATAAGGGTATCCCTCCCCAAGAGACCCAGTACTTC. It encodes CASSQDKGIPPQETQYF.

This clone occurred a few times. V usage is TRBV28 and J usage is TRBJ1-5; 7 bases align to TRBD1. Germline V gene sequence: CDR1 MDHEN, CDR2 SYDVKM. The V gene end was trimmed by 1 base and the J gene end by 2 bases; junction bases not matched to a gene: 2. The CDR3 runs 15 residues. CDR3 sequence: CASSLYGQGNQPQHF. The CDR3 DNA is TGTGCCAGCAGTTTATACGGACAGGGCAATCAGCCCCAGCATTTT.